Detailed here is one TCR beta chain. The authors' processing: Amplification of reference gene primers was used by the study to estimate nucleated cell counts. Clones were sequenced by immunoSEQ multiplex PCR, and TCRdb holds only the in-frame ones, with some missing. V and J calls and clone size are given by that table; D and trimming were obtained from the DNA. The table records 220,000 or so clones, 80% of them present only once. V was cut by 2 bases and J by 7 bases, with 8 bases left in between. Germline lookup yields CDR1 SNHLY and CDR2 FYNNEI. This CDR3 has 13 residues. The data stem from a study of blood T cell repertoires in COVID-19. Study at large: Specimens from acute and convalescent COVID-19 originated in the United States, Italy and Spain. PBMCs, B-cell-depleted T cells, or T cells were the source of the cDNA or gDNA that made up the material.

The source material was peripheral blood. The chain recombines TRBV2 with TRBJ2-2, with D perhaps matching TRBD2 (5 bases). The sequence came from a woman aged 70-85 years with acute or convalescent COVID-19. The CDR3 sequence: CASSETSSGELFF. DNA for the CDR3: TGTGCCAGCAGTGAAACTAGTAGCGGGGAGCTGTTTTTT. Together with reference TRBV2 and TRBJ2-2, the CDR3 gives the full variable domain: EPEVTQTPSHQVTQMGQEVILRCVPISNHLYFYWYRQILGQKVEFLVSFYNNEISEKSEIFDDQFSVERPDGSNFTLKIRSTKLEDSAMYFCASSETSSGELFFGEGSRLTVL.